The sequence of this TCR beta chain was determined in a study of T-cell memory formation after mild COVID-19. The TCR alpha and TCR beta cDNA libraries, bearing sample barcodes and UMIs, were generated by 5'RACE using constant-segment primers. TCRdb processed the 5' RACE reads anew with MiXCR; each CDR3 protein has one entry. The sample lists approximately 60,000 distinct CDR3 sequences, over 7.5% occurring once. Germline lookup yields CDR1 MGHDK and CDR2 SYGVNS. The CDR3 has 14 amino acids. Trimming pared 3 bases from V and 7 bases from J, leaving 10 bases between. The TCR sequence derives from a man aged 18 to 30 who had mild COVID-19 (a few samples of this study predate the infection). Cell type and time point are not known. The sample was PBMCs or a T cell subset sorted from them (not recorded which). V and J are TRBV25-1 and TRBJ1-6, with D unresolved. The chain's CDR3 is CASSEPKGNSPLHF. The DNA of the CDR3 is TGTGCCAGCAGTGAGCCCAAAGGAAATTCACCCCTCCACTTT.